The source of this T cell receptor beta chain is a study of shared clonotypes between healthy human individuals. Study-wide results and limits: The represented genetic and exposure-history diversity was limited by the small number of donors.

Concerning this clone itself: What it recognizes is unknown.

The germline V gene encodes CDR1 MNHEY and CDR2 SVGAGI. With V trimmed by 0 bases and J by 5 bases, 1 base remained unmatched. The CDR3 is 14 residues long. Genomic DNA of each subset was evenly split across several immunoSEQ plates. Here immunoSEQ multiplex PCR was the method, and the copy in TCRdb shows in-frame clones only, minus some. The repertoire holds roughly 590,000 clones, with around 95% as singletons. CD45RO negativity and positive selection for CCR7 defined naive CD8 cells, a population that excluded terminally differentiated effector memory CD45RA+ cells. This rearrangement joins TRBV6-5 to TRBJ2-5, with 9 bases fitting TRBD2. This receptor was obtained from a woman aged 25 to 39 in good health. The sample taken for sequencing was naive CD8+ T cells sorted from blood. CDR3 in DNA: TGTGCCAGCAGTTACTCTAGCGGGAGCGAGACCCAGTACTTC. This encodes CASSYSSGSETQYF.